The sequence of this T cell receptor (beta chain) was determined in a study of precursors of human CD4 cytotoxic T cells (dated by TCRdb to the late 2010s). At the level of the whole study: The bulk TCR-seq analysis covered CD4+ memory subsets from some 15 donors in total. TCR-seq analysis of over 11 donors yielded TCRalpha and TCRbeta chain sequences (table S7).

To test a precursor-effector relationship among CD4 cytotoxic T cells, bulk UMI-based TCR sequencing was performed on four sorted CD4+ memory subsets (TCM, TEM, IL-7Rhigh TEMRA, IL-7R- TEMRA). The cells came from peripheral blood mononuclear cells that had been isolated from human blood. Sequencing relied on an Illumina MiSeq. The study's processing was this. The Shannon-Wiener index, calculated in VDJtools, was used to measure repertoire diversity. TCRbeta clonotypes with a clonotype frequency of at least 3 were defined as expanded. The public reads were run again by TCRdb, first through fastp at Q25 and then through MiXCR, and only productive beta chains were kept. Every distinct CDR3 protein forms one entry, paired with its most common genes and DNA. The V and J calls were not made by the authors but by TCRdb's processing. The sample has around 170 distinct CDR3 sequences on record, around 25% of them singletons. Clones ranked in the top ten supply roughly two fifths of the sample.

Broad study findings and their caveats: A larger fraction of IL-7Rhigh TEMRA clonotypes than of TEM or TCM clonotypes was made up of expanded effector clonotypes. Compared with the TCM and TEM subsets, the IL-7Rhigh and IL-7R- TEMRA subsets had more restricted TCR repertoires, marked by lower diversity and more expanded clonotypes. According to the authors, an observational design in humans cannot definitively determine the direction of differentiation between precursor and effector cells. Only about 95% of the 14 donors were included in some bulk TCR-seq comparisons, which suggests that not every subset was available for every donor.

CDR1 and CDR2 are read off the germline V gene as SNHLY and FYNNEI. Unmatched junction bases come to 10, with V trimmed by 6 bases and J by 3 bases. Reading from cysteine to phenylalanine, the CDR3 counts 15 amino acids. The sequence is cut down to CDR3 DNA, 45 bases in frame from base 1. This clonotype is hyperexpanded (1% or more) in its sample. This clone's antigen is unknown. No quality values exist for individual bases; no much larger clone is one base distant. This sequence originates from a human donor in good health. Material for sequencing was memory CD4+ T cells from blood (PBMCs). The V gene is TRBV2 and the J gene is TRBJ1-1, with 7 bases aligning to TRBD1. The CDR3 loop reads CASRRPTGIHTEAFF. The DNA sequence is given as TGTGCCAGCAGGCGCCCGACAGGGATCCACACTGAAGCTTTCTTT. Full variable domain (CDR3 extended with the reference TRBV2 and TRBJ1-1 proteins): EPEVTQTPSHQVTQMGQEVILRCVPISNHLYFYWYRQILGQKVEFLVSFYNNEISEKSEIFDDQFSVERPDGSNFTLKIRSTKLEDSAMYFCASRRPTGIHTEAFFGQGTRLTVV.